A single sample is the source of the 10 T cell receptor beta chains below, sequenced in a study of response to subunit inactivated influenza vaccine. TCRdb re-called the RT-PCR reads with MiXCR, one entry per CDR3 protein. The sample consists of some 520,000 distinct CDR3 sequences, 15% to 20% of them appearing once. Sequencing used CD4+ T cells sorted from PBMCs, obtained 23 to 25 months after vaccination. The receptors shown here come from a man between 45 and 75 years old who received an inactivated influenza vaccine.

This clonotype turned up a few times. V gene TRBV12-3 or TRBV12-4 combines with J gene TRBJ2-3; D unclear. The ends were cut back, 5 bases at V and 6 bases at J, with 6 bases in the middle. This CDR3 is built from 11 residues. CDR3 in DNA: TGTGCCAGCAGTCCCAAGGATACGCAGTATTTT. It specifies CASSPKDTQYF.

Notes on this clonotype: One end of the junction is discordant with germline, which a read error may explain. The V and J genes are TRBV2 and TRBJ2-1, with 10 bases aligning to TRBD2. From germline, CDR1 is SNHLY and CDR2 FYNNEI. The length of the CDR3 is 12 residues. The CDR3 coding sequence is TGTGCCAGCAAAATATCTAGCGGGGGTCCCCTCTTC. This codes for CASKISSGGPLF. Combining the CDR3 with reference TRBV2 and TRBJ2-1 gives the whole variable domain EPEVTQTPSHQVTQMGQEVILRCVPISNHLYFYWYRQILGQKVEFLVSFYNNEISEKSEIFDDQFSVERPDGSNFTLKIRSTKLEDSAMYFCASKISSGGPLFGPGTRLTVL.

The chain employs TRBV3-1 and TRBJ2-5, with 7 bases lining up with TRBD2. Germline CDR1 and CDR2: LGHDT and YNNKEL (reference sequence). V shed 1 base, J shed 5 bases, and the junction held 4 bases outside the gene matches. This CDR3 region has 14 residues. DNA of the CDR3: TGTGCCAGCAGCCAAGGCGGGGGATTGGAGACCCAGTACTTC. Amino acid sequence: CASSQGGGLETQYF.

This clonotype has a count of ten or more. This chain uses TRBV28 with TRBJ1-5; possible D gene TRBD1, 5 bases. The CDR3 runs 15 residues. Trimming took off 1 base at V and 10 bases at J, with 17 bases between the two ends. Germline V CDR1 and CDR2: MDHEN, SYDVKM. This CDR3 reads CASSLSGGGLGPQHF. The CDR3 nucleotides are TGTGCCAGCAGTTTATCGGGGGGGGGACTGGGACCCCAGCATTTT. Using reference TRBV28 and TRBJ1-5 for the parts outside the CDR3, the full variable domain is DVKVTQSSRYLVKRTGEKVFLECVQDMDHENMFWYRQDPGLGLRLIYFSYDVKMKEKGDIPEGYSVSREKKERFSLILESASTNQTSMYLCASSLSGGGLGPQHFGDGTRLSIL.

This chain connects TRBV3-1 to TRBJ2-5; 9 bases are a match to TRBD1. The trim removed 0 bases at V and 2 bases at J, leaving 10 bases unmatched. The CDR3 covers 18 residues. CDR1 LGHDT and CDR2 YNNKEL come from the germline V gene (reference sequence). This chain's CDR3 is CASSQDPGTGRPQETQYF. CDR3 DNA: TGTGCCAGCAGCCAAGATCCCGGGACAGGGCGGCCTCAAGAGACCCAGTACTTC.

This clonotype was picked up a small number of times. The rearrangement uses TRBV5-5 and TRBJ1-4; D is uncertain. V lost 2 bases and J lost 8, with 16 bases in between. This CDR3 has 15 residues. CDR1 is SGHKS, CDR2 YYEKEE, per germline (reference sequence). Here the CDR3 DNA reads TGTGCCAGCAGCTTACACTCCACCTCAGGCGAAAAACTGTTTTTT. The encoded protein is CASSLHSTSGEKLFF.

The rearrangement links TRBV7-2 to TRBJ2-5, with D possibly called TRBD1 or TRBD2 (6 bases each). V was pared by 1 base and J by 3 bases, with 15 bases between. Germline CDR1 is SGHTA and CDR2 is FQGNSA. The CDR3 spans 16 residues. In DNA, the CDR3 is TGTGCCAGCAGCTTAGGGAGGGGCAGGGGAAAAGAGACCCAGTACTTC. It yields the protein CASSLGRGRGKETQYF.

This chain's CDR3 is CASSLFVGGAGNEQFF. In DNA, the CDR3 is TGCGCCAGCAGCTTGTTCGTCGGGGGGGCCGGCAATGAGCAGTTCTTC. This chain uses TRBV5-1 with TRBJ2-1, with TRBD2 identical over 8 bases. V lost 1 base, J lost 6 bases, and 9 bases stayed unmatched. Germline V CDR1 and CDR2: SGHRS, YFSETQ. The CDR3 is made up of 16 amino acids.

V usage is TRBV12-3 or TRBV12-4 and J usage is TRBJ1-4; weak D call: TRBD1 (5 bases). Between the trimmed V and J ends, which lost 3 bases and 8 bases, there was a span of 13 bases. There are 14 residues in the CDR3. The CDR3 DNA reads TGTGCCAGCAGTTTTCGTAGGGGCCGGGAAAAACTGTTTTTT. Encoded protein: CASSFRRGREKLFF.

This chain links TRBV12-3 or TRBV12-4 with TRBJ2-1; 8 bases fit TRBD2. After removal of 7 bases from V and 3 bases from J, the junction contained 8 bases not matched to a gene. The CDR3 length is 15 residues. The CDR3 DNA is TGTGCCAGCACCGGGGGGAGCGGGAGCTACAATGAGCAGTTCTTC. Translation: CASTGGSGSYNEQFF.